Sequencing of this TCR beta chain was carried out in a study of shared clonotypes between healthy human individuals. Details on this clone: What it binds is not known.

Study observations and caveats: Only blood samples were collected, and tissue repertoires likely differ. Deeper or shallower sequencing was expected to change how clonotypes are shared among donors.

Using roughly 200 ng DNA, approximately 27,000 T cell genomes, the sorted-subset replicate PCRs were run. In the source study's methods: ImmunoSEQ only sent back junction sequences with no quality scores, so filtering was done differently. Measured with immunoSEQ multiplex PCR; TCRdb has only the in-frame clones, and not every one. V and J calls and clone size are those listed in that table; D and trimming were worked out from the DNA. Of fewer than 3 million clones listed, 92% are singletons. This receptor was identified in a man younger than 30 in good health. Some clones in this sample may be carry-over from other donors' samples. Sequencing used naive CD4+ T cells from PBMCs. The subset: CD45RA+ positively selected.

The chain's CDR3 is CASRRPGRGTNSPLHF. The CDR3, as DNA: TGTGCCAGCAGGAGACCAGGGAGGGGGACGAATTCACCCCTCCACTTT. The chain recombines TRBV11-2 with TRBJ1-6, with D possibly matching TRBD1 (6 bases). Germline V lookup: CDR1 SGHAT, CDR2 FQNNGV. This CDR3 region has 16 residues. V was cut by 6 bases and J by 7 bases, with 19 bases left in between.